This T cell receptor beta chain was sequenced during a study of cytomegalovirus exposure and HLA in healthy donors. About the study: T cells numbering around 170 million yielded 90 million to 140 million unique TCR beta sequences in an earlier analysis. Unique TCRs from HLA-typed donors, 75 million to 100 million of them, were held in an early data release. Whole-study results and caveats: Cytomegalovirus-associated status was assigned to about 180 TCR beta chains. In an earlier analysis, about 87% or about 30%: the productive usage of most TCR beta V segments.

A remark on this clone: Its antigen is still unknown.

J was trimmed by 5 bases and V by 3 bases; bases with no gene match: 7. This CDR3 has 15 amino acids. Germline values: CDR1 LNHDA, CDR2 SQIVND (reference sequence). The PCR contained 60 Vbeta and 13 Jbeta primers. Assay: immunoSEQ multiplex PCR; the TCRdb copy retains only in-frame clones and omits some. The sample shows some 130,000 clones, roughly four fifths of them seen only once. The TCR comes from a woman aged 55-70 years in good health and CMV-seronegative. The chain links TRBV19 to TRBJ1-5, with 7 bases aligning to TRBD1. Sequencing was carried out using PBMCs. DNA for the CDR3: TGTGCCAGTAGTATCAACAAACAGGGGCATCAGCCCCAGCATTTT. Its protein is CASSINKQGHQPQHF.